The sequence of this T cell receptor (beta chain) was determined in a study of shared clonotypes between healthy human individuals. For the study at large: There were three CD4 naive, three CD4 memory, two CD8 naive and one CD8 memory plates per donor.

Looked up from germline, CDR1 is KGHSH and CDR2 is LQKENI. The CDR3 runs to 15 residues. Trimming shortened V by 3 bases and J by 8 bases, and 16 bases separated the two germline ends. This clone was recorded once. Its target is unknown. Study findings and constraints: Generation probabilities of non-shared clonotypes were lower (relative to those shared by all four donors). Researchers sampled only blood; tissue repertoires likely differ. In general, naive subsets displayed greater estimated richness than memory subsets did.

Using immunoSEQ multiplex PCR, the repertoire was profiled, and TCRdb retains in-frame clones only, with some absent. Of about 820,000 clones listed, about 92% are singletons. CD45RO negativity and positive selection for CCR7 defined naive CD8 cells, a population that excluded terminally differentiated effector memory CD45RA+ cells. The sequenced sample was naive CD8+ T cells sorted from blood. The chain links TRBV18 to TRBJ1-4; D ambiguous. The TCR sequence derives from a man between 25 and 39 years old in good health. In DNA, the CDR3 is TGTGCCAGCTCACCGGTTTCGGTCCTTCACGAAAAACTGTTTTTT. Amino acid sequence: CASSPVSVLHEKLFF.